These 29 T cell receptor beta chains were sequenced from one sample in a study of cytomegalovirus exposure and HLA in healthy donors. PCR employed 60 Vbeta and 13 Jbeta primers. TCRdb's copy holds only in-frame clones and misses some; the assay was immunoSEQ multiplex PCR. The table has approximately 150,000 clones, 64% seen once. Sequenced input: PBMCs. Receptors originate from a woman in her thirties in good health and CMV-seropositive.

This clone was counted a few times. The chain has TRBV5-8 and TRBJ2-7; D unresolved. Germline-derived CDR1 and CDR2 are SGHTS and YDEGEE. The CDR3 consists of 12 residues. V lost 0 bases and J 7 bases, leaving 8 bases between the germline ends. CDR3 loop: CASSLVRREQYF. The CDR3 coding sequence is TGTGCCAGCAGCTTGGTGCGTCGGGAGCAGTACTTC.

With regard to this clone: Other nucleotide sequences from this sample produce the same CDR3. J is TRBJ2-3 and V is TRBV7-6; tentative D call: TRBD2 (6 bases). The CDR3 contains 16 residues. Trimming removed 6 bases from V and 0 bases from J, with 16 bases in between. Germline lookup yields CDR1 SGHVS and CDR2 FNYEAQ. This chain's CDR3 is CASRGRRDLSTDTQYF. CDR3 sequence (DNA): TGTGCCAGCAGGGGGCGCCGGGACTTAAGCACAGATACGCAGTATTTT.

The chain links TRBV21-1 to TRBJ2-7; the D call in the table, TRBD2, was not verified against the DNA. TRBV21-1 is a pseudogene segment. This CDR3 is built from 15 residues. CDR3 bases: TGTGCCAGCAGCAAAGTGGGGACTAGCGACTACGAGCAGTACTTC. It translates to CASSKVGTSDYEQYF.

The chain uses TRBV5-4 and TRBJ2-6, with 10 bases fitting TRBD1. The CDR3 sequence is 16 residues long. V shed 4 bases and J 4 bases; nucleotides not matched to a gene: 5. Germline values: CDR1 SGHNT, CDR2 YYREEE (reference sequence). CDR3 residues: CASSPGTGVGANVLTF. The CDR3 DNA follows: TGTGCCAGCAGCCCCGGGACAGGGGTCGGGGCCAACGTCCTGACTTTC.

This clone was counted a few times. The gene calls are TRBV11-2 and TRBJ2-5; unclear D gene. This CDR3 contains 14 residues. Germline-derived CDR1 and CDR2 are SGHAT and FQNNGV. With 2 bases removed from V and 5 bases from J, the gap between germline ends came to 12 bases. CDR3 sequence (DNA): TGTGCCAGCAGCTTACCTGCAGAATTGGAGACCCAGTACTTC. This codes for CASSLPAELETQYF.

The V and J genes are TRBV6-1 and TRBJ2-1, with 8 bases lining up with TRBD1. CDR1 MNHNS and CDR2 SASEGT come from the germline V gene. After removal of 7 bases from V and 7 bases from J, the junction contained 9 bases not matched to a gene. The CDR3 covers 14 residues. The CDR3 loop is CASTRTGSSNEQFF. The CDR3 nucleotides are TGTGCCAGCACCCGGACAGGGTCTTCAAATGAGCAGTTCTTC.

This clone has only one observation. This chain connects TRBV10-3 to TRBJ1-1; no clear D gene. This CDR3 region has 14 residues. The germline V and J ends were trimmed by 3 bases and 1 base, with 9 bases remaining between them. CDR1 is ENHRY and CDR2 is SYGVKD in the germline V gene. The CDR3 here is CAISEKARNTEAFF. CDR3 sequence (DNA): TGTGCCATCAGTGAAAAAGCGAGGAACACTGAAGCTTTCTTT.

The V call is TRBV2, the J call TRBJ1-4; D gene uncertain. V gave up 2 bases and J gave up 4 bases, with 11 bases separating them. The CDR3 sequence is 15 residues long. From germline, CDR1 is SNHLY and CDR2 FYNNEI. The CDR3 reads CASSESTAYNEKLFF. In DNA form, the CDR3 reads TGTGCCAGCAGTGAATCTACAGCATATAATGAAAAACTGTTTTTT. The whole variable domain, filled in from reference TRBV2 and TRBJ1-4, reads EPEVTQTPSHQVTQMGQEVILRCVPISNHLYFYWYRQILGQKVEFLVSFYNNEISEKSEIFDDQFSVERPDGSNFTLKIRSTKLEDSAMYFCASSESTAYNEKLFFGSGTQLSVL.

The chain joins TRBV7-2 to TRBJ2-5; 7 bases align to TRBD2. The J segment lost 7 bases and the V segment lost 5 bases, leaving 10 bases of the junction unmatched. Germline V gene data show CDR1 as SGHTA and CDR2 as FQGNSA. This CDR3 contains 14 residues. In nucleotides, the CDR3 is TGTGCCAGCAGCCGCGGACTAGTCTCGTGGACCCAGTACTTC. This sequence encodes CASSRGLVSWTQYF. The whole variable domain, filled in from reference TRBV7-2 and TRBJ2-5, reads GAGVSQSPSNKVTEKGKDVELRCDPISGHTALYWYRQSLGQGLEFLIYFQGNSAPDKSGLPSDRFSAERTGGSVSTLTIQRTQQEDSAVYLCASSRGLVSWTQYFGPGTRLLVL.

The CDR3 region is CASSQQGYSYEQYF. DNA of the CDR3: TGTGCCAGCAGTCAACAGGGGTACTCCTACGAGCAGTACTTC. The chain combines TRBV7-9 with TRBJ2-5; 7 bases map to TRBD1. The tail of the sequence fits TRBJ2-7 better, so the J call may be wrong. The CDR3 totals 14 residues. Germline CDR1 and CDR2: SEHNR and FQNEAQ (reference sequence).

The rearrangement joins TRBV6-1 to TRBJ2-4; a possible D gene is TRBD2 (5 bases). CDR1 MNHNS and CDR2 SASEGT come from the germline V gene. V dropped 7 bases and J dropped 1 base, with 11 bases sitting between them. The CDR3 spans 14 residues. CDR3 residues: CASILDLAKNIQYF. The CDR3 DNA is TGTGCCAGCATCCTGGACTTGGCCAAAAACATTCAGTACTTC.

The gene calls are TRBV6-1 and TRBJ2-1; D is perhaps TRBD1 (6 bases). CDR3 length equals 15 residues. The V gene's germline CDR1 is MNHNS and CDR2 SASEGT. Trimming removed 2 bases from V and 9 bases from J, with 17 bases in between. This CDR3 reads CASSEQPGAGVEQFF. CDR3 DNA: TGTGCCAGCAGTGAACAACCAGGGGCTGGCGTTGAGCAGTTCTTC.

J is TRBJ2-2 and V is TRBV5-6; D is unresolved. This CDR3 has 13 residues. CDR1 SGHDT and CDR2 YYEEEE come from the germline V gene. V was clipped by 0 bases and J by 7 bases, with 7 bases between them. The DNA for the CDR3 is TGTGCCAGCAGCTTGGCCGGAGTCGGGGAGCTGTTTTTT. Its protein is CASSLAGVGELFF.

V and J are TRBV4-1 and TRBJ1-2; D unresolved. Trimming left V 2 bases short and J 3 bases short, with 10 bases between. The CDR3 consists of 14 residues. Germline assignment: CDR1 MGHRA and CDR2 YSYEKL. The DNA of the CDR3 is TGCGCCAGCAGCCAATCGTTCGGGGACTATGGCTACACCTTC. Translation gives CASSQSFGDYGYTF.

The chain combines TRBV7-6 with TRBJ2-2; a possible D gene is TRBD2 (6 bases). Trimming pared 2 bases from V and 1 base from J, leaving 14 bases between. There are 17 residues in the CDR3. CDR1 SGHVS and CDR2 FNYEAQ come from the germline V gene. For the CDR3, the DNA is TGTGCCAGCAGCTTATGGAATGGGGGGAAGAACACCGGGGAGCTGTTTTTT. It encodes CASSLWNGGKNTGELFF.

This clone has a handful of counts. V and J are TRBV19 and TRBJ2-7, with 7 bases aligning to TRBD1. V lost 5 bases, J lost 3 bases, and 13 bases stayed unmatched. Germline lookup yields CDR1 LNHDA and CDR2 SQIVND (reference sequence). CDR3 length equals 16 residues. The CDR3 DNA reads TGTGCCAGTAGTGTACTACCGGGACAGTTACTCTACGAGCAGTACTTC. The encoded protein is CASSVLPGQLLYEQYF.

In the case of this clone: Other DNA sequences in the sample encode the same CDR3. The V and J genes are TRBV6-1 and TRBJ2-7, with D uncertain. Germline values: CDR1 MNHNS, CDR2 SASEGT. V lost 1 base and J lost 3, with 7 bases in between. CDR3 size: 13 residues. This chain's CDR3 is CASSEGAYYEQYF. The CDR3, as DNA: TGTGCCAGCAGTGAAGGAGCCTACTACGAGCAGTACTTC.

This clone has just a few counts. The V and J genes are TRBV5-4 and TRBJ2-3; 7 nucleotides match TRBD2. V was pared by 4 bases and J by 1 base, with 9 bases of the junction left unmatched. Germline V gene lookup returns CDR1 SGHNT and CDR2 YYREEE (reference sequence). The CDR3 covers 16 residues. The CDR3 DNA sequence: TGTGCCAGCAGCCGGGCCCAAGCGGGACGCACAGATACGCAGTATTTT. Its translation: CASSRAQAGRTDTQYF.

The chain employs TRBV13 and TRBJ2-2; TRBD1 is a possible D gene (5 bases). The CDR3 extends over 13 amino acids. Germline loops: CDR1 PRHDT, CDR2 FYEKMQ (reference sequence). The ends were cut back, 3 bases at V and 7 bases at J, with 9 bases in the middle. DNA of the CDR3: TGTGCCAGCAGCTTCGTTAGGGGCGGGGAGCTGTTTTTT. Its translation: CASSFVRGGELFF.

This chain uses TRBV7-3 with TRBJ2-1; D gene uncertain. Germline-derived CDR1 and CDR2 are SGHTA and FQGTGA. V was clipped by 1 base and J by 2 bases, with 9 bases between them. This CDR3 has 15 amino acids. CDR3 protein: CASSLSVGAYNEQFF. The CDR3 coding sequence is TGTGCCAGCAGCTTAAGTGTCGGTGCCTACAATGAGCAGTTCTTC.

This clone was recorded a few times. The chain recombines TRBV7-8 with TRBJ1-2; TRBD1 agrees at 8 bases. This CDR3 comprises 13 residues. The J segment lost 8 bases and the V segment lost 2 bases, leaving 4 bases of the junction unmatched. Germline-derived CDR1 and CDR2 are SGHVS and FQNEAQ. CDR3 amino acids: CASSLHRGEGYTF. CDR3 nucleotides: TGTGCCAGCAGCTTACACAGGGGGGAAGGCTACACCTTC. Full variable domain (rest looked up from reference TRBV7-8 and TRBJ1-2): GAGVSQSPRYKVAKRGQDVALRCDPISGHVSLFWYQQALGQGPEFLTYFQNEAQLDKSGLPSDRFFAERPEGSVSTLKIQRTQQEDSAVYLCASSLHRGEGYTFGSGTRLTVV.

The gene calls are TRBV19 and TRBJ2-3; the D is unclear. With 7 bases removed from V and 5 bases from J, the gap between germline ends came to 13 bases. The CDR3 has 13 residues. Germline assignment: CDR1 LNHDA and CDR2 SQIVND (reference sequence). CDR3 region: CASTPLNGDTQYF. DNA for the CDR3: TGTGCCAGTACCCCCCTGAACGGAGATACGCAGTATTTT.

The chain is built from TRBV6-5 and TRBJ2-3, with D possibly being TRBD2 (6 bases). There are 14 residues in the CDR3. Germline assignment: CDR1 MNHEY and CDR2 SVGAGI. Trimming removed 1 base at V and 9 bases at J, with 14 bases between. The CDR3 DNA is TGTGCCAGCAGTTACTACCGGGACTCCGGGACGCAGTATTTT. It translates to CASSYYRDSGTQYF.

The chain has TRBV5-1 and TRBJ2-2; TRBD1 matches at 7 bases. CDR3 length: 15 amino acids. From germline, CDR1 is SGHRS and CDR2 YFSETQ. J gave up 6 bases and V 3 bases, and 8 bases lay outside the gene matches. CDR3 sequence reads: CASSYDRVKAGELFF. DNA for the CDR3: TGCGCCAGCAGCTACGACAGGGTGAAAGCCGGGGAGCTGTTTTTT. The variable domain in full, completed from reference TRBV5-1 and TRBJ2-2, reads KAGVTQTPRYLIKTRGQQVTLSCSPISGHRSVSWYQQTPGQGLQFLFEYFSETQRNKGNFPGRFSGRQFSNSRSEMNVSTLELGDSALYLCASSYDRVKAGELFFGEGSRLTVL.

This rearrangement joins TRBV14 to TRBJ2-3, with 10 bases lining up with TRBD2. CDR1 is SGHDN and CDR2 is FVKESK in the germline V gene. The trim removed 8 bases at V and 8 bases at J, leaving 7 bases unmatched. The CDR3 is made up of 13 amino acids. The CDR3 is CASGLAGVATQYF. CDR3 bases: TGTGCCAGCGGGCTAGCGGGAGTGGCTACGCAGTATTTT. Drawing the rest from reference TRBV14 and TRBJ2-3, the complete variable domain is EAGVTQFPSHSVIEKGQTVTLRCDPISGHDNLYWYRRVMGKEIKFLLHFVKESKQDESGMPNNRFLAERTGGTYSTLKVQPAELEDSGVYFCASGLAGVATQYFGPGTRLTVL.

CDR3 amino acids: CAWDRLAEPQHF. The DNA for the CDR3 is TGTGCCTGGGACAGGCTCGCCGAGCCCCAGCATTTT. The rearrangement joins TRBV30 to TRBJ1-5; tentative D call: TRBD1 (6 bases). Germline V gene lookup returns CDR1 GTSNPN and CDR2 SVGIG (reference sequence). The CDR3 consists of 12 residues. The ends were cut back, 5 bases at V and 8 bases at J, with 13 bases in the middle.

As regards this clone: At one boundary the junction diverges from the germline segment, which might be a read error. The CDR3 is CASSFSENTDAFF. CDR3 coding DNA: TGTGCCAGCAGTTTTAGCGAAAACACTGATGCTTTCTTT. The rearrangement links TRBV28 to TRBJ1-1; D not certain. CDR3 length: 13 residues. Per the germline V gene, CDR1 is MDHEN and CDR2 is SYDVKM.

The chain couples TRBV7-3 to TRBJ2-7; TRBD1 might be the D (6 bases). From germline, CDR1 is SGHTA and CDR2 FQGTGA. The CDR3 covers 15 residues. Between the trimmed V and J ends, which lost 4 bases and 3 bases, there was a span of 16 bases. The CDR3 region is CASSWNPGHSYEQYF. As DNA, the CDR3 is TGTGCCAGCAGCTGGAATCCGGGACACAGCTACGAGCAGTACTTC. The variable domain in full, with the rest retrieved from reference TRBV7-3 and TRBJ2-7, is GAGVSQTPSNKVTEKGKYVELRCDPISGHTALYWYRQSLGQGPEFLIYFQGTGAADDSGLPNDRFFAVRPEGSVSTLKIQRTERGDSAVYLCASSWNPGHSYEQYFGPGTRLTVT.

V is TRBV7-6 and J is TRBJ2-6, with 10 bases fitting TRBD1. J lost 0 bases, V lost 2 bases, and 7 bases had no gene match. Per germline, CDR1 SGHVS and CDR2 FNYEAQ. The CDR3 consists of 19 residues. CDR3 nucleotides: TGTGCCAGCAGCTTATTCGGGACAGGGGCACTCTCTGGGGCCAACGTCCTGACTTTC. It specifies CASSLFGTGALSGANVLTF.